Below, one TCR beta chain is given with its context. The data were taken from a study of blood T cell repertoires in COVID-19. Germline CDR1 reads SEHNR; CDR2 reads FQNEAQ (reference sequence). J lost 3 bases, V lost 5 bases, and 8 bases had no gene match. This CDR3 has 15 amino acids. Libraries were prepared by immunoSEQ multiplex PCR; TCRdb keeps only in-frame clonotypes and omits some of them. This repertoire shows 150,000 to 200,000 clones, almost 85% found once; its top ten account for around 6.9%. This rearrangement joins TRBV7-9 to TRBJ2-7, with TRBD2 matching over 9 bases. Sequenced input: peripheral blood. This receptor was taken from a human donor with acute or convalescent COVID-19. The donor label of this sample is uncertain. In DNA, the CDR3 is TGTGCCAGCAGCCACTACCTAGCGGGACTCTACGAGCAGTACTTC. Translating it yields CASSHYLAGLYEQYF.